The 18 T cell receptor beta chains presented below share a single source sample, sequenced in a study of T cell responses to AZD1222 COVID-19 vaccine. Produced via immunoSEQ multiplex PCR; TCRdb's table is partial and in-frame only. The table includes 150,000 to 200,000 clones, more than 80% detected once. The sample in question was peripheral blood, obtained on day 0 of AZD1222 vaccination. The receptors derive from an adult in good health.

The rearrangement uses TRBV6-2 or TRBV6-3 and TRBJ2-2; 13 bases match TRBD2. Germline assignment: CDR1 MNHEY and CDR2 SVGEGT. The trim removed 2 bases at V and 1 base at J, leaving 13 bases unmatched. The CDR3 has 21 residues. CDR3 loop: CASSYPHQTSGRPLNTGELFF. The CDR3 nucleotides read TGTGCCAGCAGTTACCCCCATCAGACTAGCGGGAGGCCCCTGAACACCGGGGAGCTGTTTTTT.

The V and J genes are TRBV10-3 and TRBJ1-3, with TRBD1 matching over 10 bases. Germline V gives CDR1 ENHRY, CDR2 SYGVKD. Losses at the gene ends were 3 bases for V and 0 bases for J; bases not matched to a gene: 5. CDR3 length: 17 residues. DNA of the CDR3: TGTGCCATCAGTGAAGCGGGACAGGGGTACTCTGGAAACACCATATATTTT. Its protein is CAISEAGQGYSGNTIYF.

This chain uses TRBV9 with TRBJ2-2, with 9 bases that match TRBD1. V dropped 3 bases and J dropped 4; count of bases not matched to a gene: 4. This CDR3 region has 15 residues. Germline CDR1 SGDLS, CDR2 YYNGEE. The CDR3 nucleotides are TGTGCCAGCAGCGCCGGGACAGGGTTCACCGGGGAGCTGTTTTTT. It encodes CASSAGTGFTGELFF.

This clone was seen a single time. The V call is TRBV3-1 (or the pseudogene TRBV3-2), the J call TRBJ2-3; D possibly matches TRBD1 or TRBD2 (6 bases each). Looked up from germline, CDR1 is LGHDT and CDR2 is YNNKEL (reference sequence). The CDR3 runs to 16 residues. V dropped 2 bases and J dropped 1 base, with 13 bases sitting between them. In DNA, the CDR3 is TGTGCCAGCAGCCAAATGGGGGGCCGGGGCACAGATACGCAGTATTTT. Its translation: CASSQMGGRGTDTQYF.

This chain joins TRBV28 and TRBJ1-6; 7 bases align to TRBD1. The V segment lost 9 bases and the J segment 8 bases; nucleotides outside the gene matches: 7. Germline V gene sequence: CDR1 MDHEN, CDR2 SYDVKM. CDR3 size: 13 residues. CDR3 sequence reads: CASRGGRYSPLHF. CDR3 DNA sequence: TGTGCCAGTCGAGGGGGCCGATATTCACCCCTCCACTTT.

This clone appeared once. The rearrangement joins TRBV19 to TRBJ1-4; D is perhaps TRBD1 (6 bases). V dropped 5 bases and J dropped 8 bases, with 18 bases sitting between them. CDR1 is LNHDA, CDR2 SQIVND, per germline (reference sequence). The length of the CDR3 is 15 residues. The CDR3 reads CASSGRQAIWEKLFF. The CDR3 bases are TGTGCCAGTAGTGGGCGACAGGCCATTTGGGAAAAACTGTTTTTT.

This clone was counted once. The V gene is TRBV2, the J gene TRBJ2-1; TRBD2 matches 14 bases. The germline gives CDR1 SNHLY, CDR2 FYNNEI. The V segment lost 6 bases and the J segment 12 bases; nucleotides outside the gene matches: 10. The CDR3 is 15 residues long. CDR3 in DNA: TGTGCCAGCAGCCTGGGACTAGCGGGGGTCATTCGGCAGTTCTTC. Protein sequence: CASSLGLAGVIRQFF.

This clone was seen a single time. This chain joins TRBV19 and TRBJ1-5; maybe TRBD1 (6 bases). Trimming took 9 bases from V and 0 from J, leaving 15 bases between them. The germline V gene encodes CDR1 LNHDA and CDR2 SQIVND (reference sequence). CDR3 length: 15 residues. The CDR3 region has the DNA TGTGCCAGCAACAGACAGGTAGATAGCAATCAGCCCCAGCATTTT. Its protein is CASNRQVDSNQPQHF.

This clone was counted once. This chain uses TRBV7-3 with TRBJ2-7, with a possible D match to TRBD2 (6 bases). The CDR3 extends over 12 amino acids. The germline V gene has CDR1 SGHTA and CDR2 FQGTGA. Trimming pared 4 bases from V and 7 bases from J, leaving 11 bases between. The CDR3 region has the DNA TGTGCCAGCAGCTCCCCTCGGGGGGAGCAGTACTTC. Amino acids: CASSSPRGEQYF.

Here the CDR3 DNA reads TGTGCCAGCAGTTTGGGGCTTAACTATGGCTACACCTTC. Residues: CASSLGLNYGYTF. The genes are TRBV12-3 or TRBV12-4 and TRBJ1-2; D is perhaps TRBD1 (5 bases). The germline V and J ends were trimmed by 3 bases and 1 base, with 6 bases remaining between them. CDR3 length: 13 residues.

The chain has TRBV19 and TRBJ1-2, with 7 bases matching TRBD1. V lost 5 bases to trimming and J lost 3 bases; unmatched junction nucleotides: 3. Germline V gives CDR1 LNHDA, CDR2 SQIVND (reference sequence). The CDR3 runs 13 residues. The CDR3 DNA reads TGTGCCAGTAGTCTAACAGGGGACTATGGCTACACCTTC. This encodes CASSLTGDYGYTF.

V and J are TRBV7-2 and TRBJ2-3; D is possibly TRBD2 (5 bases). There are 18 residues in the CDR3. Looked up from germline, CDR1 is SGHTA and CDR2 is FQGNSA. V lost 4 bases to trimming and J lost 0 bases, with 20 bases between them. The CDR3 is CASSSRAGFPGSTDTQYF. In DNA form, the CDR3 reads TGTGCCAGCAGCTCCCGGGCCGGATTCCCGGGGAGCACAGATACGCAGTATTTT.

V gene TRBV2 combines with J gene TRBJ1-2; 7 bases line up with TRBD1. Germline V gene sequence: CDR1 SNHLY, CDR2 FYNNEI. CDR3 length: 15 amino acids. V was pared by 5 bases and J by 4 bases, with 10 bases of the junction left unmatched. CDR3 sequence (DNA): TGTGCCAGCAGTCAGGAAGGGGGCGCCTTCTATGGCTACACCTTC. This encodes CASSQEGGAFYGYTF.

This clone came up once. The V and J genes are TRBV11-2 and TRBJ1-3; 7 bases agree with TRBD1. J was trimmed by 1 base and V by 5 bases; bases with no gene match: 8. This CDR3 is built from 16 residues. From germline, CDR1 is SGHAT and CDR2 FQNNGV. CDR3 region: CASSPRDSTSGNTIYF. The CDR3 bases are TGTGCCAGCAGCCCCCGGGACAGCACTTCTGGAAACACCATATATTTT. The full variable domain, with the rest looked up from reference TRBV11-2 and TRBJ1-3, is EAGVAQSPRYKIIEKRQSVAFWCNPISGHATLYWYQQILGQGPKLLIQFQNNGVVDDSQLPKDRFSAERLKGVDSTLKIQPAKLEDSAVYLCASSPRDSTSGNTIYFGEGSWLTVV.

V and J are TRBV2 and TRBJ2-1; 8 positions match TRBD2. The CDR3 totals 13 residues. Germline CDR1 SNHLY, CDR2 FYNNEI. V was pared by 6 bases and J by 8 bases, with 6 bases of the junction left unmatched. CDR3 sequence: CASSQRERDEQFF. CDR3 bases: TGTGCCAGCAGCCAGCGGGAGCGCGATGAGCAGTTCTTC.

Only one count was recorded for this clone. The chain combines TRBV28 with TRBJ1-5; D not resolved. Per germline, CDR1 MDHEN and CDR2 SYDVKM. CDR3 length: 15 amino acids. Trimming took 2 bases from V and 0 from J, leaving 8 bases between them. The CDR3 loop is CASSLREGSNQPQHF. CDR3 nucleotides: TGTGCCAGCAGTTTAAGGGAGGGTAGCAATCAGCCCCAGCATTTT.

The chain combines TRBV7-2 with TRBJ2-1; no definite D call. CDR3 size: 14 residues. Germline V CDR1 and CDR2: SGHTA, FQGNSA. V was clipped by 5 bases and J by 3 bases, with 11 bases between them. The CDR3 sequence is CASSSRWLYNEQFF. CDR3 nucleotides: TGTGCCAGCAGCAGTCGATGGCTCTACAATGAGCAGTTCTTC. The full variable domain, its missing parts supplied by reference TRBV7-2 and TRBJ2-1, is GAGVSQSPSNKVTEKGKDVELRCDPISGHTALYWYRQSLGQGLEFLIYFQGNSAPDKSGLPSDRFSAERTGGSVSTLTIQRTQQEDSAVYLCASSSRWLYNEQFFGPGTRLTVL.

This sequence joins TRBV2 and TRBJ2-3; TRBD1 matches 7 bases. This CDR3 region has 14 residues. V shed 5 bases, J shed 4 bases, and the junction held 6 bases outside the gene matches. Germline-derived CDR1 and CDR2 are SNHLY and FYNNEI. CDR3 region: CASSRQGPADTQYF. The CDR3 bases are TGTGCCAGCAGTAGACAGGGTCCCGCAGATACGCAGTATTTT.